One sample yielded the 7 T cell receptor beta chains listed below, sequenced in a study of graft-versus-host responses after intestinal transplantation. Repertoires were generated with immunoSEQ multiplex PCR, while TCRdb's copy carries only in-frame clones and drops some. The sample holds under 9,000 clones, roughly 24% seen once. The input for sequencing was alloreactive CD4+ T cells from a mixed lymphocyte reaction culture, taken before intestinal transplant. This sample's subset: CFSE-low proliferating T cells sorted from approximately six-day pre-transplant mixed lymphocyte reaction (GvH or HvG direction). These receptor sequences come from a human patient who received an intestinal transplant.

This chain joins TRBV6-8 and TRBJ1-2, with D hard to call. This CDR3 contains 14 residues. V gave up 5 bases and J gave up 2 bases, with 12 bases separating them. Germline V CDR1 and CDR2: MNHGY, SAAAGT. CDR3 sequence reads: CASSRMVGNYGYTF. CDR3 nucleotides: TGTGCCAGCAGTCGTATGGTTGGGAACTATGGCTACACCTTC.

The V and J genes are TRBV20-1 and TRBJ2-1; D is unclear. CDR3 length: 10 residues. With 2 bases removed from V and 12 bases from J, the gap between germline ends came to 8 bases. Germline loops: CDR1 DFQATT, CDR2 SNEGSKA (reference sequence). This chain's CDR3 is CSARRVRQFF. CDR3 nucleotides: TGCAGTGCTAGAAGGGTTAGGCAGTTCTTC.

The J gene is TRBJ1-3, the V gene TRBV9, with 7 bases matching TRBD1. Losses at the gene ends were 3 bases for V and 0 bases for J; bases not matched to a gene: 6. This CDR3 has 16 residues. Germline assignment: CDR1 SGDLS and CDR2 YYNGEE. CDR3 loop: CASSGPTGSSGNTIYF. The CDR3 nucleotides are TGTGCCAGCAGCGGACCGACAGGGTCCTCTGGAAACACCATATATTTT.

This clone was seen more than once but under ten times. This chain connects TRBV5-1 to TRBJ2-3; D is ambiguous. CDR3 size: 15 residues. V was shortened by 4 bases and J by 4 bases, with 16 bases between the two germline ends. Per germline, CDR1 SGHRS and CDR2 YFSETQ. The CDR3: CASSVSGFYSDTQYF. For the CDR3, the DNA is TGCGCCAGCAGCGTCTCCGGGTTTTATTCAGATACGCAGTATTTT. The complete variable domain, with remaining parts taken from reference TRBV5-1 and TRBJ2-3, reads KAGVTQTPRYLIKTRGQQVTLSCSPISGHRSVSWYQQTPGQGLQFLFEYFSETQRNKGNFPGRFSGRQFSNSRSEMNVSTLELGDSALYLCASSVSGFYSDTQYFGPGTRLTVL.

The chain links TRBV18 to TRBJ2-3; D is uncertain. CDR1 is KGHSH and CDR2 is LQKENI in the germline V gene. Between the trimmed V and J ends, which lost 5 bases and 4 bases, there was a span of 7 bases. The CDR3 contains 12 residues. CDR3 residues: CASSTLADTQYF. The CDR3 DNA is TGTGCCAGCTCAACCCTAGCAGATACGCAGTATTTT.

This clone is large (0.1 to 1%) in the sample. This chain links TRBV19 with TRBJ1-5; 7 nucleotides align to TRBD1. The germline V gene has CDR1 LNHDA and CDR2 SQIVND (reference sequence). V dropped 9 bases and J dropped 5; count of bases not matched to a gene: 7. The CDR3 spans 13 residues. CDR3 in DNA: TGTGCCAGCACCGGGACAGTTTATCAGCCCCAGCATTTT. Protein: CASTGTVYQPQHF. Full variable domain (rest looked up from reference TRBV19 and TRBJ1-5): DGGITQSPKYLFRKEGQNVTLSCEQNLNHDAMYWYRQDPGQGLRLIYYSQIVNDFQKGDIAEGYSVSREKKESFPLTVTSAQKNPTAFYLCASTGTVYQPQHFGDGTRLSIL.

Note on this clone: A much larger clone is a single base away; this may be a read error. The J gene is TRBJ2-2, the V gene TRBV10-1; the match to TRBD2 covers 11 bases. Trimming took 2 bases from V and 1 from J; bases not matched to a gene: 3. From germline, CDR1 is WNHNN and CDR2 SYGVQD (reference sequence). The CDR3 is 17 residues long. CDR3 amino acids: CASSERGLAGNTGELFF. CDR3 nucleotide sequence: TGCGCCAGCAGTGAGCGTGGACTAGCGGGGAACACCGGGGAGCTGTTTTTT.